The 13 T cell receptor beta chains below were found in one sample sequenced in a study of technical replicates of blood from several donors. Measured with immunoSEQ multiplex PCR; TCRdb has only the in-frame clones, and not every one. The sample holds tens of thousands of clones, under 95% seen once. Material for sequencing was T cells isolated from PBMCs. The receptor source for this set is a human donor in good health.

This clone was seen a single time. The V and J genes are TRBV10-1 and TRBJ2-2, with D tentatively TRBD2 (6 bases). V lost 3 bases to trimming and J lost 5 bases, with 10 bases between them. CDR3 length equals 14 residues. Germline CDR1 is WNHNN and CDR2 is SYGVQD (reference sequence). The CDR3 DNA is TGCGCCAGCAGTGACGGACTATCAACCGGGGAGCTGTTTTTT. Protein product: CASSDGLSTGELFF.

The DNA for the CDR3 is TGTGCCAGTAGTGCCCGGCCGGGACAGGGGTCCCTTAGCAATCAGCCCCAGCATTTT. Protein: CASSARPGQGSLSNQPQHF. This rearrangement joins TRBV19 to TRBJ1-5; 10 positions agree with TRBD1. Unmatched junction bases numbered 13, after V lost 5 bases and J lost 0 bases. Germline V gene sequence: CDR1 LNHDA, CDR2 SQIVND (reference sequence). The CDR3 loop spans 19 amino acids.

J is TRBJ2-2 and V is TRBV5-4; 8 bases match TRBD1. The CDR3 runs 13 residues. J gave up 5 bases and V 7 bases, and 4 bases lay outside the gene matches. Germline V lookup: CDR1 SGHNT, CDR2 YYREEE (reference sequence). The CDR3 region is CASRQGRTGELFF. The CDR3 DNA follows: TGTGCCAGCCGACAGGGGAGGACCGGGGAGCTGTTTTTT.

V and J are TRBV5-1 and TRBJ2-1; perhaps TRBD2 as D (5 bases). V was trimmed by 0 bases and J by 7 bases, leaving 11 bases between them. The CDR3 has 14 amino acids. Germline V gives CDR1 SGHRS, CDR2 YFSETQ. The CDR3 bases are TGCGCCAGCAGCTTGGGTCCTACTAGGAATGAGCAGTTCTTC. Translated: CASSLGPTRNEQFF.

This clone was detected once. This chain connects TRBV28 to TRBJ2-7, with 8 positions matching TRBD2. V shed 4 bases, J shed 2 bases, and the junction held 10 bases outside the gene matches. The CDR3 has 16 amino acids. The V gene's germline CDR1 is MDHEN and CDR2 SYDVKM. The CDR3 bases are TGTGCCAGCAGTTCCTATAGCGGGACCGCGACCTACGAGCAGTACTTC. As protein: CASSSYSGTATYEQYF.

This clone was picked up a small number of times. This chain links TRBV19 with TRBJ1-1; D is ambiguous. The CDR3 spans 15 residues. Germline lookup yields CDR1 LNHDA and CDR2 SQIVND (reference sequence). V lost 7 bases to trimming and J lost 4 bases, with 19 bases between them. The DNA of the CDR3 is TGTGCCAGTACCGATCCTGACATCATGCCCACTGAAGCTTTCTTT. Amino acids: CASTDPDIMPTEAFF. Complete variable domain (other parts from reference TRBV19 and TRBJ1-1): DGGITQSPKYLFRKEGQNVTLSCEQNLNHDAMYWYRQDPGQGLRLIYYSQIVNDFQKGDIAEGYSVSREKKESFPLTVTSAQKNPTAFYLCASTDPDIMPTEAFFGQGTRLTVV.

The CDR3 spells CAWSVTGQAYGYTF. The DNA of the CDR3 is TGTGCCTGGAGTGTAACTGGACAGGCCTATGGCTACACCTTC. This chain uses TRBV30 with TRBJ1-2, with 7 bases lining up with TRBD1. This CDR3 has 14 residues. Germline V gives CDR1 GTSNPN, CDR2 SVGIG (reference sequence). The V gene end was trimmed by 0 bases and the J gene end by 4 bases; junction bases not matched to a gene: 5.

The chain recombines TRBV9 with TRBJ2-3, with a weak D call TRBD2 (6 bases). CDR1 is SGDLS, CDR2 YYNGEE, per germline. The CDR3 contains 15 residues. V was cut by 4 bases and J by 1 base, with 13 bases left in between. CDR3 bases: TGTGCCAGCAGCATTGGAGCTAGCGGCACAGATACGCAGTATTTT. Translation: CASSIGASGTDTQYF.

CDR3 residues: CASSFGLAGGPDTQYF. In DNA, the CDR3 is TGTGCCAGCAGTTTCGGACTAGCGGGGGGGCCAGATACGCAGTATTTT. V is TRBV6-5 and J is TRBJ2-3; 15 bases agree with TRBD2. The CDR3 contains 16 residues. V dropped 4 bases and J dropped 4; count of bases not matched to a gene: 3. The germline gives CDR1 MNHEY, CDR2 SVGAGI.

The V call is TRBV28, the J call TRBJ2-1; 10 positions match TRBD2. The CDR3 contains 13 residues. Germline assignment: CDR1 MDHEN and CDR2 SYDVKM. J lost 13 bases, V lost 5 bases, and 8 bases had no gene match. CDR3 nucleotide sequence: TGTGCCAGCAGTATCCCCGGGACTAGCGTTCAGTTCTTC. This codes for CASSIPGTSVQFF.

This CDR3 is CASSQPQREVGEQFF. The DNA for the CDR3 is TGTGCCAGCAGCCAGCCCCAGCGGGAGGTAGGGGAGCAGTTCTTC. The rearrangement uses TRBV4-2 and TRBJ2-1; 9 nucleotides line up with TRBD2. CDR1 and CDR2 (germline): LGHNA, YNFKEQ. The J segment lost 10 bases and the V segment lost 3 bases, leaving 10 bases of the junction unmatched. CDR3 length: 15 amino acids.

This clone came up once. This sequence joins TRBV13 and TRBJ2-7; 10 nucleotides match TRBD1. CDR1 is PRHDT and CDR2 is FYEKMQ in the germline V gene (reference sequence). Trimming took 2 bases from V and 5 from J; bases not matched to a gene: 6. The CDR3 runs 15 residues. The DNA for the CDR3 is TGTGCCAGCAGCTTAAAGGGACAGGGGAACCACGAGCAGTACTTC. As protein: CASSLKGQGNHEQYF.

The chain links TRBV5-6 to TRBJ2-7, with D uncertain. The germline V gene has CDR1 SGHDT and CDR2 YYEEEE. V lost 3 bases, J lost 2 bases, and 9 bases lay in between. The CDR3 covers 13 residues. CDR3 residues: CASSSGFTYEQYF. The CDR3 nucleotides are TGTGCCAGCAGCTCGGGTTTTACCTACGAGCAGTACTTC.